Below, one TCR beta chain is given with its context. The CDR3 consists of 14 residues. V lost 7 bases and J lost 2, with 15 bases in between. In germline, CDR1 is SGHTA, CDR2 FQGNSA. This record comes from a study of blood T cell repertoires in COVID-19. Study in general: Both acute and convalescent COVID-19 samples were obtained from the United States, Italy and Spain. The analysed material was cDNA or gDNA that came from T cells, B-cell-depleted T cells, or PBMCs.

Per the original data handling: Reference gene primers were amplified, and this amplification served to estimate nucleated cell counts. Some clones are missing from TCRdb's copy, which holds only in-frame ones; the method was immunoSEQ multiplex PCR. The DNA was the basis for D and trimming; V, J and clone size are from that table. Among roughly 230,000 clones listed, around four fifths were seen once. Material: peripheral blood. The rearrangement uses TRBV7-2 and TRBJ2-7; TRBD1 is a possible D gene (7 bases). This sequence was found in a man aged 40-49 years with acute or convalescent COVID-19. The CDR3 nucleotides are TGTGCCAGCATCATAGACAGGGAGGCCTACGAGCAGTACTTC. Its protein is CASIIDREAYEQYF.